Reported below is one TCR beta chain. This specimen comes from a study of graft-versus-host responses after intestinal transplantation. Method: immunoSEQ multiplex PCR; TCRdb's copy keeps in-frame clones and lacks some. The sample records over 9,000 clones, 90% to 95% being singletons. The CDR3 spans 15 residues. Trimming took 4 bases from V and 7 from J; bases not matched to a gene: 11. Germline values: CDR1 SGHTA, CDR2 FQGTGA. The genes are TRBV7-3 and TRBJ1-1; 8 nucleotides line up with TRBD1. The sample here was bone marrow, taken 521 days after intestinal transplantation. The clonotype originates from a human patient who received an intestinal transplant, so some T cells may come from the graft donor. The CDR3 nucleotides are TGTGCCAGCAGCTCTAGGCCCAGGGGGCAGGGTGAAGCTTTCTTT. This codes for CASSSRPRGQGEAFF.